The rows below give T cell receptor beta chains drawn from one sample of a study of vaccination effects on CD4 cells after COVID-19. The table came from immunoSEQ multiplex PCR; TCRdb's copy has only in-frame clones and leaves some out. The sample lists 60,000 to 80,000 clones, over 70% occurring once. No antigen has been assigned to these receptors. The sample was CD4+ T cells from PBMCs cultured without peptide, taken after COVID-19 vaccination. These TCRs come from a human donor who received a COVID-19 vaccine. CDR3s include the opening cysteine and the closing phenylalanine or tryptophan. Each record gives: clone size, V gene, D gene, J gene, CDR3 DNA, CDR3 protein. A D gene is named only where the DNA matches it firmly. Size tells how often a clone was seen (once, few, many) or the class of an expanded clone, and some rows leave it out.

>-|TRBV28|-|TRBJ2-5
TGTGCCAGCAGCGCGATCCTCCTATCGCCCCAGTACTTC
CASSAILLSPQYF
>-|TRBV6-5|-|TRBJ1-2
TGTGCCAGCAGGAGGGACACCTCCCCGGGCTACACCTTC
CASRRDTSPGYTF
>-|TRBV5-1|TRBD1|TRBJ2-1
TGCGCCAGCAGTGAGTTCCGGGACAGCTTATTCTTC
CASSEFRDSLFF
>-|TRBV6-6|-|TRBJ2-2
TGTGCCAGCAGTTACCGGGCCCCCGGGGAGCTGTTTTTT
CASSYRAPGELFF
>once|TRBV5-1|TRBD1|TRBJ1-5
TGCGCCAGCAGCCCTGGGACAGAGGGCAATCAGCCCCAGCATTTT
CASSPGTEGNQPQHF
>-|TRBV11-2|-|TRBJ2-1
TGTGCCAGCAGCTTCGGACCAAATGAGCAGTTCTTC
CASSFGPNEQFF
>-|TRBV7-8|-|TRBJ2-3
TGTGCCAGCGGTGGGGGACATTCCTCAGATACGCAGTATTTT
CASGGGHSSDTQYF
>-|TRBV27|-|TRBJ1-6
TGTGCCAGCAGTGGGGGGTCCCTCTATAATTCACCCCTCCACTTT
CASSGGSLYNSPLHF
>few|TRBV7-3|-|TRBJ1-4
TGTGCCAGCAGCTTATTGGGCAGGACAGCAACTAATGAAAAACTGTTTTTT
CASSLLGRTATNEKLFF
>-|TRBV19|TRBD2|TRBJ2-1
TGTGCCAGCGGGGGGACTAGCGGTCACAATGAGCAGTTCTTC
CASGGTSGHNEQFF
>once|TRBV28|-|TRBJ1-6
TGTGCCAGCAGGCGGTCCGAGGGGCAAAGTTCACCCCTCCACTTT
CASRRSEGQSSPLHF
>few|TRBV19|-|TRBJ2-1
TGTGCCAGTGGTATATCAGGGGCCAGGGAGCAGTTCTTC
CASGISGAREQFF
>few|TRBV10-1|-|TRBJ1-1
TGCGCCAGCAGTGACCAACAGGGAGATAACACTGAAGCTTTCTTT
CASSDQQGDNTEAFF
>-|TRBV7-2|TRBD1|TRBJ1-2
TGTGCCAGCAGCCCCCGACAGGGTAATGGCTACACCTTC
CASSPRQGNGYTF
>-|TRBV5-1|TRBD2|TRBJ2-1
TGCGCCAGCAGCTTGACCGCAGCGGGGGGACGATTGAGCTCCTACAATGAGCAGTTCTTC
CASSLTAAGGRLSSYNEQFF
>-|TRBV3-1/TRBV3-2|-|TRBJ2-5
TGTGCCAGCAGCCGGAGGGGGCAGGGGACGGGGACCCAGTACTTC
CASSRRGQGTGTQYF
>few|TRBV18|TRBD1|TRBJ1-3
TGTGCCAGCTCACAGGGGACAGTCTCTGGAAACACCATATATTTT
CASSQGTVSGNTIYF
>-|TRBV29-1|-|TRBJ1-1
TGCAGCCTAACCTACCCGGGACACACTGAAGCTTTCTTT
CSLTYPGHTEAFF
>-|TRBV3-1/TRBV3-2|-|TRBJ1-2
TGTGCCAGCAGCCGTTCTACAGGGCTCTATGGCTACACCTTC
CASSRSTGLYGYTF
>-|TRBV29-1|TRBD1|TRBJ1-1
TGCAGCGGATGGACAGGGAACACTGAAGCTTTCTTT
CSGWTGNTEAFF
>-|TRBV14|-|TRBJ1-1
TGTGCCAGCAGCCAAGTCCAGGGAAGGGTCCCTGAAGCTTTCTTT
CASSQVQGRVPEAFF
>-|TRBV18|-|TRBJ1-3
TGTGCCAGCTCAATACAGGGAGATGGAAACACCATATATTTT
CASSIQGDGNTIYF
>few|TRBV18|TRBD1|TRBJ1-5
TGTGCCAGCTCTCCCAGACAGGGGGATCAGCCCCAGCATTTT
CASSPRQGDQPQHF
>-|TRBV24-1|TRBD2|TRBJ2-3
TGTGCCACCAGTGGCCTGACTAGCGCCGAAAGCACAGATACGCAGTATTTT
CATSGLTSAESTDTQYF
>-|TRBV24-1|TRBD1|TRBJ1-2
TGTGCCACCAGTGAACGTGACAGGGTTTATGGCTACACCTTC
CATSERDRVYGYTF
>-|TRBV19|TRBD1|TRBJ2-3
TGTGCCAGTAGTAGGACAGGGATTCGCACAGATACGCAGTATTTT
CASSRTGIRTDTQYF
>-|TRBV6-1|-|TRBJ2-3
TGTGCCAGCAGTGAAGCGGTCCTCGTGGATACGCAGTATTTT
CASSEAVLVDTQYF
>-|TRBV18|-|TRBJ2-6
TGTGCCAGCTCAGGGATACAGGGATCTGGGGCCAACGTCCTGACTTTC
CASSGIQGSGANVLTF
>-|TRBV7-2|-|TRBJ1-6
TGTGCCAGCAGCTTAGGGGCGGTAAGACAACCCCTCCACTTT
CASSLGAVRQPLHF
>-|TRBV30|-|TRBJ1-6
TGTGCCTGGAGGCGCAGGGATGTTTCAAAAATAAAGAATTCACCCCTCCACTTT
CAWRRRDVSKIKNSPLHF
>-|TRBV19|TRBD2|TRBJ2-1
TGTGCCAGTAGTTCCCGGACTAGCGGGGGGTACAATGAGCAGTTCTTC
CASSSRTSGGYNEQFF
>-|TRBV9|TRBD1|TRBJ1-1
TGTGCCAGCAGCGCTATGACAGGGTATGCTTTCTTT
CASSAMTGYAFF
>-|TRBV6-1|-|TRBJ1-1
TGTGCCAGCAGTGAAAGGTCTCTGGCTGAAGCTTTCTTT
CASSERSLAEAFF
>once|TRBV6-5|-|TRBJ1-5
TGTGCCAGCAGCTTCCAGGGCGGCGGTCAGCCCCAGCATTTT
CASSFQGGGQPQHF
>-|TRBV19|TRBD2|TRBJ2-3
TGTGCCAGTAGTATCGGGATCCCGGGGGGTCAAGGAGATACGCAGTATTTT
CASSIGIPGGQGDTQYF
>-|TRBV30|-|TRBJ1-1
TGTGCCTGGAGTCGGACCTATGAAGCTTTCTTT
CAWSRTYEAFF
>-|TRBV4-3|TRBD1|TRBJ2-3
TGCGCCAGCAGCCTAGTCGGGACAGGGGGTACGCAGTATTTT
CASSLVGTGGTQYF
>-|TRBV5-5|-|TRBJ1-3
TGTGCCAGCAGCTTGGCCGGGAACCCTGGAAACACCATATATTTT
CASSLAGNPGNTIYF
>-|TRBV7-2|TRBD2|TRBJ2-2
TGTGCCAGCAGCCTTTTGGGACTAGCGAACACCGGGGAGCTGTTTTTT
CASSLLGLANTGELFF
>-|TRBV6-5|-|TRBJ1-2
TGTGCCAGCAGTCGAGACACCGACCACGGCTACACCTTC
CASSRDTDHGYTF
>few|TRBV24-1|TRBD1|TRBJ2-2
TGTGCCACCAGTGATCCCCGACAGGGATCGGTCGGGGAGCTGTTTTTT
CATSDPRQGSVGELFF
>few|TRBV18|-|TRBJ1-6
TGTGCCAGCCGCGGGCCCGTGGATTCACCCCTCCACTTT
CASRGPVDSPLHF
>-|TRBV5-1|-|TRBJ2-2
TGCGCCAGCAGCTCCAGGGTTGCGAACACCGGGGAGCTGTTTTTT
CASSSRVANTGELFF
>-|TRBV24-1|TRBD1|TRBJ2-2
TGTGCCACCAGTGACGTAACACCGGGACAGGGTCCCCCCGGGGAGCTGTTTTTT
CATSDVTPGQGPPGELFF
>-|TRBV24-1|TRBD2|TRBJ2-3
TGTGCCACCAGTGATTTGGCGGGGGGCGGAGGAGATACGCAGTATTTT
CATSDLAGGGGDTQYF
>-|TRBV5-4|TRBD1|TRBJ2-5
TGTGCCAGCAGCCGGGTTACAGGGGGCCTGGAGACCCAGTACTTC
CASSRVTGGLETQYF
>-|TRBV15|-|TRBJ1-5
TGTGCCACCAGCATCGATAGTAAGCCCCAGCATTTT
CATSIDSKPQHF
>-|TRBV19|TRBD1|TRBJ1-4
TGTGCCAGTAGTACGACCGGGACAGCTAATGAAAAACTGTTTTTT
CASSTTGTANEKLFF
>-|TRBV6-5|TRBD1|TRBJ2-3
TGTGCCAGCAGCCAGGGGGCATTTTTAGATACGCAGTATTTT
CASSQGAFLDTQYF
>-|TRBV5-1|-|TRBJ2-5
TGCGCCAGCAGCGTGGACAGCCAAGAGACCCAGTACTTC
CASSVDSQETQYF